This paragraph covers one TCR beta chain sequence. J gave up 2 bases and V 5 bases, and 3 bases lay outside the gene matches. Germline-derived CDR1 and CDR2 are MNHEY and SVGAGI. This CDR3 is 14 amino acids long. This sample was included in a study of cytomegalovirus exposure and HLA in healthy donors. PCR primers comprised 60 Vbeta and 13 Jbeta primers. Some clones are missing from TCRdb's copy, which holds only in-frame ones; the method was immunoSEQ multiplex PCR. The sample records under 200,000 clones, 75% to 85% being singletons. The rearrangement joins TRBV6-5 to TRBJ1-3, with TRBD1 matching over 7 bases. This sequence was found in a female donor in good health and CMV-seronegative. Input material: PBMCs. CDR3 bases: TGTGCCAGCAGTCCGACAGGGCCTGGAAACACCATATATTTT. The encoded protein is CASSPTGPGNTIYF.